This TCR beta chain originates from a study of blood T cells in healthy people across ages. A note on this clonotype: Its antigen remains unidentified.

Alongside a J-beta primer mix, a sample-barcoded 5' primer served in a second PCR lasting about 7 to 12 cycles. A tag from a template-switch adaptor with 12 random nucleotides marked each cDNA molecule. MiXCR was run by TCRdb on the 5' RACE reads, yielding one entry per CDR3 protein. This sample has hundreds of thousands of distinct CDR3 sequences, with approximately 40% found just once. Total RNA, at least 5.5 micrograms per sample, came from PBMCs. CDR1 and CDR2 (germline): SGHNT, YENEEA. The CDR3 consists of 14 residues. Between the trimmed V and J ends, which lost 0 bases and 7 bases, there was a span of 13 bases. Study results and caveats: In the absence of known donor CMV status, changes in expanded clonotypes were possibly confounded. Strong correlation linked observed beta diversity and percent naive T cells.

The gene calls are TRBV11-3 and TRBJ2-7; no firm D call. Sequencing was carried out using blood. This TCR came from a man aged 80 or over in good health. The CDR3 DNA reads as TGTGCCAGCAGCTTAGAGGGGTTTGGGGATGAGCAGTACTTC. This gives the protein CASSLEGFGDEQYF.